Listed below are T cell receptor beta chains from one sample, sequenced in a study of CD8 T cells in ankylosing spondylitis. TCRdb passed the 5' RACE reads through MiXCR, listing each CDR3 protein once. In the table there are about 140,000 distinct CDR3 sequences, more than 7% of which are singletons. Sequenced input: synovial fluid, either unsorted or a sorted T cell fraction (not recorded which). These receptors were collected from a male donor with ankylosing spondylitis. The CDR3 runs from the conserved cysteine through the conserved F or W. A D gene is named only where the DNA matches it firmly. Part of the rows lack a size; the others show once, few, many or a class for expanded clones.

clone_size	d_call	v_call	j_call	cdr3_nt	cdr3_aa
-	TRBD1	TRBV12-3/TRBV12-4	TRBJ2-7	TGTGCCAGTCTATGGACAGGGGGCCGCTACGAGCAGTACTTC	CASLWTGGRYEQYF
many	-	TRBV12-3/TRBV12-4	TRBJ2-6	TGTGCCAGCAGTTCTATGCAAGGGGGAACTGGGGCCAACGTCCTGACTTTC	CASSSMQGGTGANVLTF
-	TRBD2	TRBV20-1	TRBJ2-4	TGCAGTGCCGGGCCCGGGGGGGGAGCCAAAAACATTCAGTACTTC	CSAGPGGGAKNIQYF
-	TRBD1	TRBV6-1	TRBJ1-1	TGTGCCAGCAGGGGACAGGGGTGGATCGGCACTGAAGCTTTCTTT	CASRGQGWIGTEAFF
many	-	TRBV16	TRBJ2-7	TGTGCCAGCAGCCAATCATTAGGGGTTGAGCAGTACTTC	CASSQSLGVEQYF
many	TRBD1	TRBV29-1	TRBJ2-5	TGCAGCGTTGATAGGGGACAGGGCGAGACCCAGTACTTC	CSVDRGQGETQYF
-	TRBD2	TRBV20-1	TRBJ2-3	TGCAGTGCTAGACCCGGGACTAGCGAGGCCACAGATACGCAGTATTTT	CSARPGTSEATDTQYF
-	-	TRBV7-9	TRBJ2-1	TGTGCCAGCAGCTTACTAGCAGGGGTGTCTAAAAATGAGCAGTTCTTC	CASSLLAGVSKNEQFF
-	-	TRBV21-1	TRBJ1-3	TGTGCCAGCAATGGGGACACCATATATTTT	CASNGDTIYF
-	-	TRBV5-1	TRBJ2-7	TGCGCCAGCAGCACGAACCCTAGGATGTTCGAGCAGTACTTC	CASSTNPRMFEQYF
many	TRBD2	TRBV7-2	TRBJ2-2	TGTGCCAGCAGCCGCCGGGGGGGCACCGGGGAGCTGTTTTTT	CASSRRGGTGELFF
few	-	TRBV6-1	TRBJ2-1	TGTGCCGCCCAGGGGCACGAATCTTTCGGTGAGCAGTTCTTC	CAAQGHESFGEQFF
few	-	TRBV4-3	TRBJ2-3	TGCGCCAGCAGCCCAAGAGGAGGGAAGCTCACAGATACGCAGTATTTT	CASSPRGGKLTDTQYF
many	-	TRBV24-1	TRBJ2-1	TGTGCCACCAGGGGCTCCTACAATGAGCAGTTCTTC	CATRGSYNEQFF
many	-	TRBV4-3	TRBJ1-4	TGCGCCAGCAGCAAAGACAGCCGGAATGAAAAACTGTTTTTT	CASSKDSRNEKLFF
few	TRBD2	TRBV2	TRBJ2-1	TGTGCCAGCGGACTAGCGGGAGGAAATGAGCAGTTCTTC	CASGLAGGNEQFF
-	-	TRBV20-1	TRBJ2-1	TGCAGTGCTAAACAGGGGGGGTTCTACAATGAGCAGTTCTTC	CSAKQGGFYNEQFF
few	-	TRBV19	TRBJ1-1	TGTGCCAGTATAAGGGACTCCCTCGCCACTGAAGCTTTCTTT	CASIRDSLATEAFF
-	TRBD2	TRBV9	TRBJ2-5	TGTGCCAGCAGCCTGGGACTAGCGGGGGGACACCAAGAGACCCAGTACTTC	CASSLGLAGGHQETQYF
few	-	TRBV4-2	TRBJ1-6	TGTGCCAGCAGCCCCCAGGACTATAATTCACCCCTCCACTTT	CASSPQDYNSPLHF
-	-	TRBV20-1	TRBJ1-4	TGCAGTGCTTTGGACCCTCCAAATGAAAAACTGTTTTTT	CSALDPPNEKLFF
-	-	TRBV2	TRBJ2-5	TGTGCCAGCAGTGTTGACAGAAAAGAGACCCAGTACTTC	CASSVDRKETQYF
-	-	TRBV28	TRBJ1-5	TGTGCCAGCTGCCCTCCGGGTCAGCCCCAGCATTTT	CASCPPGQPQHF
-	-	TRBV20-1	TRBJ2-7	TGCAGTGGACGTGGTGGCACCTACGAGCAGTACTTC	CSGRGGTYEQYF
-	-	TRBV28	TRBJ2-1	TGTGCCAGCACCCTCCCCGGCCCTCACAATGAGCAGTTCTTC	CASTLPGPHNEQFF
-	TRBD1	TRBV10-3	TRBJ2-7	TGTGCCATCAGTGGACAGACAGGGGAAGCCTACGAGCAGTACTTC	CAISGQTGEAYEQYF
-	TRBD2	TRBV20-1	TRBJ2-5	TGCAGCGCCGGTGGCGGCGGGGGAAGAGAGACCCAGTACTTC	CSAGGGGGRETQYF
many	TRBD2	TRBV20-1	TRBJ2-3	TGCAGTGCTGTACAAGCGGGAGTTTCCGATACGCAGTATTTT	CSAVQAGVSDTQYF
-	TRBD2	TRBV20-1	TRBJ2-5	TGCAGTGCTAGAGATCGGACTAGCGGCCAAGAGACCCAGTACTTC	CSARDRTSGQETQYF
-	-	TRBV5-6	TRBJ1-4	TGTGCCAGCAGTGTGAGGGCGCTCCAGCCTAATGAAAAACTGTTTTTT	CASSVRALQPNEKLFF
-	-	TRBV5-6	TRBJ2-7	TGTGCCAGCAGCTTGGAAGAACTAGCTAGCGAGCAGTACTTC	CASSLEELASEQYF
few	-	TRBV21-1	TRBJ2-7	TGTGCCAGCAGCAATCCCGGCGGGACCCCGGCCTACGAGCAGTACTTC	CASSNPGGTPAYEQYF
-	-	TRBV3-1	TRBJ1-1	TGTGCCAGCAGCCAGGGGGGTCTAAGGGCTTTCTTT	CASSQGGLRAFF
many	-	TRBV28	TRBJ1-5	TGTGCCAGCAGGAGTTGGGGAAAGGGGTCCCAGCATTTT	CASRSWGKGSQHF
many	TRBD1	TRBV3-1	TRBJ1-1	TGTGCCAGCAGCCAAGAGTTGAGCAGGGGGCGTACTGAAGCTTTCTTT	CASSQELSRGRTEAFF
-	-	TRBV6-6	TRBJ2-1	TGTGCCAGCAGCCGGACCGGAGAGCAGTTCTTC	CASSRTGEQFF
many	TRBD2	TRBV6-2/TRBV6-3	TRBJ2-1	TGTGCCAGCAGCCAAAGCGGGAGGCCCTACAATGAGCAGTTCTTC	CASSQSGRPYNEQFF
-	TRBD2	TRBV18	TRBJ2-4	TGTGCCAGCTCACCATTAGCGGGAGACATTCAGTACTTC	CASSPLAGDIQYF
few	TRBD1	TRBV5-1	TRBJ2-6	TGCGCCAGCAGCTCCCGACAGGGTACTGGGGCCAACGTCCTGACTTTC	CASSSRQGTGANVLTF